Shown below are 8 T cell receptor beta chains from a single sample sequenced in a study of blood T cell repertoires in COVID-19. Assay: immunoSEQ multiplex PCR; the TCRdb copy retains only in-frame clones and omits some. The repertoire includes about 250,000 clones, roughly 80% of them detected once, and roughly 9.8% sits in the top ten. The specimen was peripheral blood. The receptors come from a man at least 80 years old with acute or convalescent COVID-19.

The chain joins TRBV7-3 to TRBJ2-7, with TRBD1 matching over 9 bases. The CDR3 is made up of 14 amino acids. Germline V CDR1 and CDR2: SGHTA, FQGTGA. Trimming cost V 5 bases and J 6 bases; bases outside gene matches: 8. The CDR3 DNA reads as TGTGCCAGCAGCGTTGTGGGACAGGGCTCCGAGCAGTACTTC. It translates to CASSVVGQGSEQYF.

The chain has TRBV5-1 and TRBJ2-1; 14 bases agree with TRBD2. Germline assignment: CDR1 SGHRS and CDR2 YFSETQ. The V gene end was trimmed by 4 bases and the J gene end by 7 bases; junction bases not matched to a gene: 13. CDR3 length: 18 amino acids. The CDR3: CASSTVSGTSGGPNEQFF. The CDR3 DNA follows: TGCGCCAGCAGCACCGTTTCCGGGACTAGCGGGGGCCCTAATGAGCAGTTCTTC.

The chain employs TRBV6-1 and TRBJ1-5; D gene uncertain. Germline V lookup: CDR1 MNHNS, CDR2 SASEGT. Trimming pared 3 bases from V and 0 bases from J, leaving 12 bases between. This CDR3 has 16 amino acids. The CDR3 DNA reads as TGTGCCAGCAGTGAGGAACGGGTTTATAGCAATCAGCCCCAGCATTTT. Protein sequence: CASSEERVYSNQPQHF.

The chain joins TRBV10-2 to TRBJ2-1; possible D gene TRBD2, 5 bases. Germline-derived CDR1 and CDR2 are WSHSY and SAAADI. The CDR3 has 14 amino acids. V lost 8 bases to trimming and J lost 5 bases, with 16 bases between them. CDR3 sequence (DNA): TGCGCCAGCTTGATGCCTAGCAGACACAATGAGCAGTTCTTC. It encodes CASLMPSRHNEQFF.

CDR3 sequence: CASSIVDRSESYEQYF. CDR3 in DNA: TGTGCCAGTAGTATTGTGGACAGGTCGGAATCCTACGAGCAGTACTTC. This chain links TRBV19 with TRBJ2-7; 7 nucleotides match TRBD1. With V trimmed by 3 bases and J by 1 base, 9 bases remained unmatched. This CDR3 is built from 16 residues. Germline CDR1 and CDR2: LNHDA and SQIVND (reference sequence).

The CDR3 bases are TGTGCCAGCAGCGTACCCAGGACTAGCCCCTATAATCGTACGCAGTATTTT. As protein: CASSVPRTSPYNRTQYF. The V gene is TRBV9, the J gene TRBJ2-3; 8 bases are shared with TRBD2. The CDR3 runs 17 residues. V was pared by 1 base and J by 8 bases, with 15 bases of the junction left unmatched. Germline V lookup: CDR1 SGDLS, CDR2 YYNGEE.

The chain links TRBV7-3 to TRBJ2-1; TRBD2 might be the D (5 bases). Deletions cut 4 bases from V and 0 bases from J, with 10 bases between. This CDR3 has 15 amino acids. CDR1 SGHTA and CDR2 FQGTGA come from the germline V gene. CDR3 residues: CASSSAGGSYNEQFF. The CDR3, as DNA: TGTGCCAGCAGCTCTGCGGGTGGCTCCTACAATGAGCAGTTCTTC.

V gene TRBV5-5 combines with J gene TRBJ2-1; perhaps TRBD1 as D (6 bases). Germline loops: CDR1 SGHKS, CDR2 YYEKEE (reference sequence). This CDR3 is 16 amino acids long. Trimming removed 0 bases at V and 1 base at J, with 11 bases between. CDR3 DNA: TGTGCCAGCAGCTTGGCCCCAGGGGCATCCTACAATGAGCAGTTCTTC. Its protein product is CASSLAPGASYNEQFF.